These 32 T cell receptor beta chains originate from one sample sequenced in a study of spatial heterogeneity in lung cancer. Time point denoted: sample taken at primary tumor resection. Unsorted whole RNA samples from tumor, nontumor lung or frozen PBMC were sequenced. TCRdb redid the calling of the 5' RACE reads with MiXCR, one entry per CDR3 protein. The sample shows about 85,000 distinct CDR3 sequences, 15% to 25% of them seen only once. Sample: PBMCs, taken at surgery. All receptors come from a male donor with early-stage non-small cell lung cancer.

The gene calls are TRBV5-1 and TRBJ2-5; D is perhaps TRBD2 (5 bases). The CDR3 totals 12 residues. V dropped 7 bases and J dropped 4 bases, with 11 bases sitting between them. The V gene's germline CDR1 is SGHRS and CDR2 YFSETQ. CDR3 bases: TGCGCCAGCCTGGGAGTTGGAGAGACCCAGTACTTC. It yields the protein CASLGVGETQYF.

This clonotype has ten or more counts. The chain links TRBV6-1 to TRBJ1-3; no clear D. This CDR3 region has 16 residues. CDR1 MNHNS and CDR2 SASEGT come from the germline V gene. The V end lost 5 bases, the J end lost 0 bases, and 14 bases lay between the germline ends. The CDR3 is CASSPRTEHSGNTIYF. The CDR3 nucleotides are TGTGCCAGCAGTCCGAGGACCGAGCACTCTGGAAACACCATATATTTT.

This clonotype occurred many times. The rearrangement links TRBV5-1 to TRBJ2-3; D gene unclear. This CDR3 comprises 15 residues. The germline CDR1 and CDR2 sequences are SGHRS and YFSETQ. V was pared by 0 bases and J by 3 bases, with 11 bases between. CDR3: CASSLDGRNTDTQYF. CDR3 nucleotide sequence: TGCGCCAGCAGCTTGGATGGCAGAAATACAGATACGCAGTATTTT.

A remark on this clonotype: Given a much more abundant clone one base away, this may be a read error. The gene calls are TRBV5-1 and TRBJ2-7; D possibly corresponds to TRBD2 (5 bases). Germline CDR1 reads SGHRS; CDR2 reads YFSETQ. The CDR3 is made up of 14 amino acids. This chain's CDR3 is CVSSLGSARYEQYF. In DNA, the CDR3 is TGCGTCAGCAGCTTGGGTAGCGCGCGCTACGAGCAGTACTTC.

CDR3 residues: CASSYTGHGYEQYF. The CDR3 DNA sequence: TGTGCCAGCAGTTACACGGGACACGGCTACGAGCAGTACTTC. The rearrangement uses TRBV6-2 or TRBV6-3 and TRBJ2-7; the D gene is possibly TRBD1 (6 bases). From germline, CDR1 is MNHEY and CDR2 SVGEGT. This CDR3 is built from 14 residues. Between the trimmed V and J ends, which lost 2 bases and 3 bases, there was a span of 11 bases.

This clonotype was seen only a few times. This chain uses TRBV18 with TRBJ2-3; D possibly corresponds to TRBD2 (6 bases). From germline, CDR1 is KGHSH and CDR2 LQKENI. V was pared by 0 bases and J by 1 base, with 14 bases between. This CDR3 has 17 residues. This CDR3 reads CASSPPGLSGGTDTQYF. CDR3 bases: TGTGCCAGCTCACCACCGGGACTCTCTGGTGGCACAGATACGCAGTATTTT.

The sample holds many counts of this clonotype. This chain links TRBV2 with TRBJ2-2; 8 nucleotides match TRBD1. The CDR3 covers 15 residues. V was clipped by 5 bases and J by 4 bases; unmatched bases: 6. From germline, CDR1 is SNHLY and CDR2 FYNNEI. The CDR3 DNA reads as TGTGCCAGCAGTTCCCAAGGACAGGGCACCGGGGAGCTGTTTTTT. As protein: CASSSQGQGTGELFF.

This clonotype was counted between two and nine times. V usage is TRBV19 and J usage is TRBJ2-3, with D unresolved. This CDR3 spans 17 amino acids. Looked up from germline, CDR1 is LNHDA and CDR2 is SQIVND (reference sequence). Trimming pared 5 bases from V and 1 base from J, leaving 19 bases between. CDR3 sequence: CASSDRWVGRGTDTQYF. The CDR3 region has the DNA TGTGCCAGTAGTGATCGTTGGGTAGGGCGAGGCACAGATACGCAGTATTTT.

This clonotype occurred a few times. V is TRBV30 and J is TRBJ2-5; no definite D call. CDR1 and CDR2 (germline): GTSNPN, SVGIG (reference sequence). The CDR3 is 13 residues long. V was trimmed by 2 bases and J by 3 bases, leaving 10 bases between them. CDR3 residues: CAWSKVLEETQYF. CDR3 in DNA: TGTGCCTGGAGTAAAGTGCTAGAAGAGACCCAGTACTTC. The full variable domain, with the rest looked up from reference TRBV30 and TRBJ2-5, is SQTIHQWPATLVQPVGSPLSLECTVEGTSNPNLYWYRQAAGRGLQLLFYSVGIGQISSEVPQNLSASRPQDRQFILSSKKLLLSDSGFYLCAWSKVLEETQYFGPGTRLLVL.

This clonotype was counted between two and nine times. This chain joins TRBV5-1 and TRBJ1-4; D is uncertain. CDR1 is SGHRS and CDR2 is YFSETQ in the germline V gene. This CDR3 contains 13 residues. V lost 7 bases, J lost 2 bases, and 9 bases lay in between. The CDR3 loop reads CASRRGTNEKLFF. In DNA form, the CDR3 reads TGCGCCAGCCGGCGGGGTACTAATGAAAAACTGTTTTTT.

The chain carries TRBV11-3 and TRBJ2-7; weak D call: TRBD2 (6 bases). This CDR3 contains 16 residues. Per the germline V gene, CDR1 is SGHNT and CDR2 is YENEEA. Trimming removed 7 bases at V and 0 bases at J, with 19 bases between. The CDR3 protein is CASTPHIGGSSYEQYF. The CDR3 DNA sequence: TGTGCCAGCACCCCTCATATCGGGGGAAGCTCCTACGAGCAGTACTTC.

This chain joins TRBV10-2 and TRBJ1-3; D gene uncertain. This CDR3 contains 17 residues. Germline assignment: CDR1 WSHSY and CDR2 SAAADI. V was clipped by 3 bases and J by 0 bases, with 15 bases between them. The CDR3 reads CASSDYRLRFSGNTIYF. The CDR3 nucleotides read TGCGCCAGCAGTGACTACAGACTAAGATTCTCTGGAAACACCATATATTTT.

This clonotype was counted only a few times. The chain employs TRBV11-2 and TRBJ1-1, with D unclear. Germline-derived CDR1 and CDR2 are SGHAT and FQNNGV. V lost 3 bases to trimming and J lost 1 base, with 6 bases between them. CDR3 length: 13 amino acids. The CDR3 nucleotides are TGTGCCAGCAGCTTCCCGCCGAACACTGAAGCTTTCTTT. It codes for CASSFPPNTEAFF.

V usage is TRBV18 and J usage is TRBJ2-7; 7 bases fit TRBD1. Germline-derived CDR1 and CDR2 are KGHSH and LQKENI. The CDR3 consists of 13 residues. The ends lost 8 bases at V and 6 bases at J; junction bases unmatched: 10. The chain's CDR3 is CASRIRQGGEQYF. CDR3 sequence (DNA): TGTGCCAGCCGGATTCGACAGGGCGGCGAGCAGTACTTC.

This clonotype appeared a few times. The chain employs TRBV7-2 and TRBJ2-1; 7 bases are a match to TRBD2. In germline, CDR1 is SGHTA, CDR2 FQGNSA. V trimming: 6 bases; J trimming: 4 bases; junction bases outside the gene matches: 6. CDR3 length: 14 residues. The CDR3 DNA is TGTGCCAGCAGTCCGGCTAGCGGATACAATGAGCAGTTCTTC. It translates to CASSPASGYNEQFF.

This clonotype was seen many times. This chain joins TRBV2 and TRBJ2-7; D unresolved. The CDR3 length is 14 residues. Trimming took 1 base from V and 3 from J, leaving 10 bases between them. CDR1 and CDR2 from the germline V gene are SNHLY and FYNNEI. In DNA, the CDR3 is TGTGCCAGCAGTGAAGTGGCCATGAGCTACGAGCAGTACTTC. Translated, it gives CASSEVAMSYEQYF.

This sequence joins TRBV18 and TRBJ1-5; D gene ambiguous. Germline CDR1 is KGHSH and CDR2 is LQKENI. V dropped 1 base and J dropped 5 bases, with 18 bases sitting between them. This CDR3 is built from 17 residues. In DNA form, the CDR3 reads TGTGCCAGCTCACCACAATTTCTACGGATAGATGATCAGCCCCAGCATTTT. It specifies CASSPQFLRIDDQPQHF.

There are a few counts of this clonotype. The J gene is TRBJ2-1, the V gene TRBV27, with a tentative D call TRBD2 (6 bases). The V gene's germline CDR1 is MNHEY and CDR2 SMNVEV (reference sequence). Trimming took 2 bases from V and 7 from J, leaving 12 bases between them. The CDR3 length is 14 residues. The CDR3 bases are TGTGCCAGCAGTTTACTAGCGCTGGTAAATGAGCAGTTCTTC. Residues: CASSLLALVNEQFF.

The gene calls are TRBV7-8 and TRBJ2-2; D not resolved. Germline V lookup: CDR1 SGHVS, CDR2 FQNEAQ. V was cut by 6 bases and J by 7 bases, with 6 bases left in between. This CDR3 has 11 amino acids. The CDR3 is CASSFRGELFF. The CDR3 DNA follows: TGTGCCAGCAGTTTCCGCGGGGAGCTGTTTTTT.

The chain recombines TRBV5-4 with TRBJ2-7; 14 bases map to TRBD2. The CDR3 totals 20 residues. Trimming removed 4 bases from V and 7 bases from J; junction bases left unmatched: 22. Per the germline V gene, CDR1 is SGHNT and CDR2 is YYREEE (reference sequence). CDR3 amino acids: CASSLSTSGRAGGFYREQYF. The CDR3 region has the DNA TGTGCCAGCAGCCTCTCGACTAGCGGGAGGGCCGGAGGGTTTTACAGGGAGCAGTACTTC.

This clonotype was picked up a small number of times. The chain has TRBV7-3 and TRBJ2-1, with 13 nucleotides matching TRBD2. Germline trimming cut 5 bases from V and 6 bases from J; bases unmatched to any gene: 7. Per germline, CDR1 SGHTA and CDR2 FQGTGA. CDR3 size: 16 residues. The CDR3 spells CASSPSGTSGANEQFF. The CDR3 DNA reads as TGTGCCAGCAGCCCTTCGGGGACTAGCGGGGCCAATGAGCAGTTCTTC.

The CDR3 protein is CSASFKSTDTQYF. The CDR3 region has the DNA TGCAGTGCTTCATTTAAAAGCACAGATACGCAGTATTTT. The J gene is TRBJ2-3, the V gene TRBV20-1; D is uncertain. Germline CDR1 is DFQATT and CDR2 is SNEGSKA (reference sequence). V lost 5 bases to trimming and J lost 0 bases, with 9 bases between them. This CDR3 comprises 13 residues.

The V and J genes are TRBV11-2 and TRBJ2-1, with 7 bases aligning to TRBD2. V gave up 5 bases and J gave up 1 base; unmatched junction bases: 5. CDR3 length: 15 residues. Germline loops: CDR1 SGHAT, CDR2 FQNNGV. The CDR3 bases are TGTGCCAGCAGCGTCTCTAGCGGATCCTACAATGAGCAGTTCTTC. Protein sequence: CASSVSSGSYNEQFF.

The genes are TRBV3-1 and TRBJ2-3, with 8 nucleotides matching TRBD2. Germline-derived CDR1 and CDR2 are LGHDT and YNNKEL (reference sequence). V was clipped by 1 base and J by 6 bases; unmatched bases: 6. This CDR3 spans 15 amino acids. The CDR3 spells CASSQVAGGLDTQYF. The DNA of the CDR3 is TGTGCCAGCAGCCAAGTGGCGGGGGGTCTCGATACGCAGTATTTT.

The chain recombines TRBV28 with TRBJ2-7, with D perhaps TRBD2 (6 bases). V was pared by 3 bases and J by 10 bases, with 16 bases between. Germline CDR1 MDHEN, CDR2 SYDVKM. The CDR3 is 13 amino acids. In DNA, the CDR3 is TGTGCCAGCAGTTTCGGGGGAGACACCGACCAGTACTTC. It translates to CASSFGGDTDQYF.

The chain links TRBV7-2 to TRBJ1-2, with TRBD1 identical over 7 bases. V dropped 4 bases and J dropped 4; count of bases not matched to a gene: 3. The CDR3 has 13 amino acids. CDR1 is SGHTA, CDR2 FQGNSA, per germline. This CDR3 reads CASSSTGIYGYTF. The CDR3 bases are TGTGCCAGCAGCTCGACAGGGATCTATGGCTACACCTTC.

This clonotype has at least ten counts. The genes are TRBV20-1 and TRBJ1-5; D not resolved. The germline V gene has CDR1 DFQATT and CDR2 SNEGSKA (reference sequence). The CDR3 is made up of 15 amino acids. Trimming removed 3 bases from V and 3 bases from J, with 15 bases in between. In DNA, the CDR3 is TGCAGTGCTAGGGGCCCCGGCCGGCTCAATCAGCCCCAGCATTTT. Its protein is CSARGPGRLNQPQHF.

The sample holds many counts of this clonotype. This rearrangement joins TRBV19 to TRBJ1-2; 7 bases are a match to TRBD1. J was trimmed by 7 bases and V by 7 bases; bases with no gene match: 12. This CDR3 contains 14 residues. CDR1 and CDR2 from the germline V gene are LNHDA and SQIVND (reference sequence). The CDR3 here is CASKTPGQRGGYTF. Here the CDR3 DNA reads TGTGCCAGTAAAACTCCGGGACAGCGCGGTGGCTACACCTTC.

This chain uses TRBV6-5 with TRBJ2-2, with D possibly being TRBD1 or TRBD2 (6 bases each). Per the germline V gene, CDR1 is MNHEY and CDR2 is SVGAGI. V was clipped by 2 bases and J by 6 bases, with 7 bases between them. CDR3 length equals 13 residues. This CDR3 reads CASSYGGPGELFF. The CDR3, as DNA: TGTGCCAGCAGTTACGGGGGGCCCGGGGAGCTGTTTTTT.

This clonotype was counted only a few times. DNA for the CDR3: TGTGCCAGCACGAGCACCACAGATACGCAGTATTTT. It encodes CASTSTTDTQYF. This chain links TRBV6-2 or TRBV6-3 with TRBJ2-3, with D unclear. Trimming took off 7 bases at V and 2 bases at J, with 7 bases between the two ends. Germline loops: CDR1 MNHEY, CDR2 SVGEGT. CDR3 length equals 12 residues.

This sequence joins TRBV6-1 and TRBJ2-3; TRBD2 matches at 10 bases. With V trimmed by 6 bases and J by 1 base, 4 bases remained unmatched. Per the germline V gene, CDR1 is MNHNS and CDR2 is SASEGT. This CDR3 has 15 residues. CDR3 sequence: CASSFLAGGTDTQYF. CDR3 in DNA: TGTGCCAGCAGCTTTCTAGCGGGAGGCACAGATACGCAGTATTTT.

This clonotype appeared a few times. The rearrangement uses TRBV12-3 or TRBV12-4 and TRBJ2-1; TRBD1 matches 9 bases. J lost 9 bases, V lost 5 bases, and 14 bases had no gene match. CDR3 length: 16 amino acids. CDR3: CASSPLAGTGSGEQFF. The DNA for the CDR3 is TGTGCCAGCAGTCCATTAGCCGGGACAGGGAGCGGTGAGCAGTTCTTC.